The 4 T cell receptor beta chains below were found in one sample sequenced in a study of shared clonotypes between healthy human individuals. Method: immunoSEQ multiplex PCR; TCRdb's copy keeps in-frame clones and lacks some. The data show approximately 1,500,000 clones, around 97% seen once. The specimen was naive CD4+ T cells sorted from blood. The subset here: CD45RA+ positively selected. These receptors originate from a man younger than 40 in good health.

The chain is built from TRBV6-1 and TRBJ2-7; 7 bases are shared with TRBD1. The CDR3 extends over 13 amino acids. Looked up from germline, CDR1 is MNHNS and CDR2 is SASEGT. V lost 8 bases to trimming and J lost 5 bases; unmatched junction nucleotides: 9. The CDR3 here is CASVRQGVNEQYF. DNA for the CDR3: TGTGCCAGCGTCAGACAGGGTGTCAACGAGCAGTACTTC.

In the case of this clone: The sample carries other DNA sequences with the same CDR3. The chain carries TRBV2 and TRBJ2-3; 10 bases match TRBD1. This CDR3 is 14 amino acids long. J lost 3 bases, V lost 4 bases, and 1 base had no gene match. CDR1 and CDR2 (germline): SNHLY, FYNNEI. CDR3 residues: CASSGQGATDTQYF. CDR3 DNA sequence: TGTGCCAGCAGTGGACAGGGGGCTACAGATACGCAGTATTTT.

This chain links TRBV19 with TRBJ2-5; possible D gene TRBD1, 7 bases. The ends were cut back, 2 bases at V and 5 bases at J, with 15 bases in the middle. CDR3 size: 15 residues. Germline lookup yields CDR1 LNHDA and CDR2 SQIVND (reference sequence). DNA of the CDR3: TGTGCCAGTAGTATACCATCCAGGGGGGTCGAGACCCAGTACTTC. Translating it yields CASSIPSRGVETQYF.

This CDR3 is CASRNRWGEGLINEQFF. Written as DNA, the CDR3 is TGTGCCAGCAGGAATAGGTGGGGGGAGGGCCTTATCAATGAGCAGTTCTTC. The V and J genes are TRBV11-2 and TRBJ2-1; 7 positions agree with TRBD2. J lost 6 bases, V lost 6 bases, and 17 bases had no gene match. CDR1 and CDR2 from the germline V gene are SGHAT and FQNNGV. The length of the CDR3 is 17 residues.